One and the same sample provided the 15 T cell receptor beta chains below, sequenced in a study of cytomegalovirus exposure and HLA in healthy donors. The PCR ran on 60 Vbeta and 13 Jbeta primers. The table came from immunoSEQ multiplex PCR; TCRdb's copy has only in-frame clones and leaves some out. The sample consists of 150,000 to 200,000 clones, around four fifths of them appearing once. The specimen was PBMCs. The receptors come from a man younger than 35 in good health and CMV-seropositive.

In its sample, this clone was seen once. This sequence joins TRBV19 and TRBJ2-5; TRBD1 is a possible D gene (5 bases). Germline CDR1 and CDR2: LNHDA and SQIVND (reference sequence). The CDR3 has 13 amino acids. V lost 2 bases and J 5 bases, leaving 9 bases between the germline ends. The CDR3 DNA is TGTGCCAGTAGTATAATGCAGGGTGAGACCCAGTACTTC. Protein sequence: CASSIMQGETQYF.

The chain uses TRBV6-6 and TRBJ2-2; D is uncertain. CDR1 is MNHNY and CDR2 is SVGAGI in the germline V gene (reference sequence). There are 15 residues in the CDR3. V gave up 0 bases and J gave up 4 bases, with 9 bases separating them. The CDR3 coding sequence is TGTGCCAGCAGTTACTCGAGAACCGTCACCGGGGAGCTGTTTTTT. Residues: CASSYSRTVTGELFF.

In regard to this clone: Other nucleotide sequences in the sample specify the same CDR3. The genes are TRBV13 and TRBJ2-1, with a tentative D call TRBD2 (6 bases). The germline CDR1 and CDR2 sequences are PRHDT and FYEKMQ (reference sequence). The CDR3 covers 16 residues. V was shortened by 3 bases and J by 5 bases, with 17 bases between the two germline ends. The CDR3 DNA follows: TGTGCCAGCAGCTTCGGGCAGTGGGGGGACCACAATGAGCAGTTCTTC. This sequence encodes CASSFGQWGDHNEQFF.

This rearrangement joins TRBV7-9 to TRBJ2-2; 8 bases are shared with TRBD2. Trimming at V came to 5 bases and at J to 5 bases, leaving 13 bases not matched to a gene. CDR1 and CDR2 from the germline V gene are SEHNR and FQNEAQ (reference sequence). This CDR3 spans 17 amino acids. The CDR3 coding sequence is TGTGCCAGCAGCCGTATATGGACCGGGAGGGGGACCGGGGAGCTGTTTTTT. Translation gives CASSRIWTGRGTGELFF.

This clone has only one observation. V and J are TRBV7-9 and TRBJ1-2, with 7 bases aligning to TRBD1. The junction had 15 bases not matched to a gene; V was cut back by 1 base and J by 7 bases. CDR1 is SEHNR, CDR2 FQNEAQ, per germline (reference sequence). The CDR3 is 17 residues long. CDR3 loop: CASSLEGARGPRVGYTF. CDR3 bases: TGTGCCAGCAGCTTAGAGGGGGCCCGGGGGCCCCGCGTTGGCTACACCTTC.

V and J are TRBV29-1 and TRBJ2-7; a weak D match, TRBD2 (5 bases). CDR1 is SQVTM, CDR2 ANQGSEA, per germline. This CDR3 is built from 13 residues. V lost 5 bases, J lost 9 bases, and 20 bases lay in between. The CDR3 sequence is CSVLTNPPWGQYF. CDR3 in DNA: TGCAGCGTTTTGACTAACCCTCCCTGGGGGCAGTACTTC.

The chain combines TRBV9 with TRBJ1-2; D ambiguous. The CDR3 consists of 13 residues. CDR1 and CDR2 from the germline V gene are SGDLS and YYNGEE. Trimming took 0 bases from V and 4 from J, leaving 7 bases between them. CDR3 DNA sequence: TGTGCCAGCAGCGTAGGAGGCTCCTATGGCTACACCTTC. Its protein is CASSVGGSYGYTF.

The CDR3 protein is CAWSLSGSAYNEQFF. DNA of the CDR3: TGTGCCTGGAGCCTTAGCGGGAGCGCCTACAATGAGCAGTTCTTC. The rearrangement joins TRBV30 to TRBJ2-1; 9 nucleotides agree with TRBD2. The CDR3 has 15 residues. Per germline, CDR1 GTSNPN and CDR2 SVGIG (reference sequence). The junction had 5 bases not matched to a gene; V was cut back by 3 bases and J by 2 bases.

The CDR3 DNA reads TGTGCCAGTAGCCAGACAGGGGGCGAGAATACGCAGTATTTT. Translation: CASSQTGGENTQYF. The chain is built from TRBV19 and TRBJ2-3; 10 nucleotides agree with TRBD1. J lost 7 bases, V lost 6 bases, and 7 bases had no gene match. CDR3 length equals 14 residues. Looked up from germline, CDR1 is LNHDA and CDR2 is SQIVND (reference sequence).

This clone was seen only a few times. The CDR3 DNA sequence: TGTGCCAGCAGCCTGGCGGGGGTGCTTAATAGCAATCAGCCCCAGCATTTT. Amino acid sequence: CASSLAGVLNSNQPQHF. J is TRBJ1-5 and V is TRBV5-8; D is perhaps TRBD1 (5 bases). Looked up from germline, CDR1 is SGHTS and CDR2 is YDEGEE. Trimming removed 4 bases at V and 0 bases at J, with 17 bases between. The CDR3 contains 17 residues.

The V gene is TRBV6-5, the J gene TRBJ2-1, with D perhaps matching TRBD2 (7 bases). CDR3 length: 15 residues. Germline CDR1 and CDR2: MNHEY and SVGAGI. Trimming left V 10 bases short and J 6 bases short, with 22 bases between. Here the CDR3 reads CATSDSGGAGNEQFF. CDR3 sequence (DNA): TGTGCCACCTCTGATAGTGGGGGGGCGGGCAATGAGCAGTTCTTC.

CDR3 in DNA: TGTGCCAGCAGTGTACTATCTCTTGAGCAGTTCTTC. The encoded protein is CASSVLSLEQFF. The chain is built from TRBV6-1 and TRBJ2-1; no clear D. The CDR3 length is 12 residues. CDR1 is MNHNS and CDR2 is SASEGT in the germline V gene. V was cut by 4 bases and J by 9 bases, with 10 bases left in between.

For this clone: The junction shows a germline mismatch at one end, possibly a read error. The CDR3 here is CANSGQGGLHYGYTF. Written as DNA, the CDR3 is TGTGCCAACAGCGGTCAAGGAGGACTGCACTATGGCTACACCTTC. The V call is TRBV5-6, the J call TRBJ1-2, with unresolved D. The CDR3 is made up of 15 amino acids. Germline CDR1 SGHDT, CDR2 YYEEEE.

The gene calls are TRBV4-1 and TRBJ2-7, with 7 bases lining up with TRBD2. The V segment lost 0 bases and the J segment 4 bases; nucleotides outside the gene matches: 0. Germline CDR1 is MGHRA and CDR2 is YSYEKL. The CDR3 length is 13 residues. The CDR3 is CASSQEAGYEQYF. As DNA, the CDR3 is TGCGCCAGCAGCCAAGAAGCGGGGTACGAGCAGTACTTC.

The rearrangement links TRBV6-1 to TRBJ1-2, with 8 bases fitting TRBD1. CDR3 length: 15 residues. The trim removed 1 base at V and 6 bases at J, leaving 7 bases unmatched. CDR1 is MNHNS and CDR2 is SASEGT in the germline V gene. Here the CDR3 DNA reads TGTGCCAGCAGTGAAGACGGACAGGGTTTTAATGGCTACACCTTC. Amino acid sequence: CASSEDGQGFNGYTF.